Listed below are T cell receptor beta chains from one sample, sequenced in a study of cytomegalovirus exposure and HLA in healthy donors. Using immunoSEQ multiplex PCR, the repertoire was profiled, and TCRdb retains in-frame clones only, with some absent. The table has more than 95,000 clones, about four fifths seen once. Material for sequencing was PBMCs. The receptors come from a woman between 40 and 50 years old in good health and CMV-seropositive. CDR3s include the opening cysteine and the closing phenylalanine or tryptophan. A D gene is named only where the DNA matches it firmly. Clone size appears in some rows only: once, few, many, or a class for an expanded clone.

-,TRBV6-6,-,TRBJ2-2,CASSLNTGELFF,TGTGCCAGCAGCTTGAACACCGGGGAGCTGTTTTTT
-,TRBV19,TRBD1,TRBJ2-5,CASSIVAGGRETQYF,TGTGCCAGTAGTATAGTAGCAGGGGGCCGAGAGACCCAGTACTTC
once,TRBV10-3,-,TRBJ1-1,CAISEYGGGSNTEAFF,TGTGCCATCAGTGAATATGGGGGAGGCTCGAACACTGAAGCTTTCTTT
-,TRBV29-1,-,TRBJ1-1,CSAGLGGRNTEAFF,TGCAGCGCCGGGCTGGGGGGAAGGAACACTGAAGCTTTCTTT
-,TRBV10-3,TRBD2,TRBJ2-7,CAISGYRLASDYEQYF,TGTGCCATCAGTGGTTATAGACTAGCGTCGGATTACGAGCAGTACTTC
-,TRBV6-5,-,TRBJ1-5,CASSPGGNQPQHF,TGTGCCAGCAGTCCCGGGGGGAATCAGCCCCAGCATTTT
-,TRBV9,TRBD1,TRBJ1-5,CASSPGTGLDQPQHF,TGTGCCAGCAGCCCCGGGACAGGGCTTGATCAGCCCCAGCATTTT
once,TRBV5-1,-,TRBJ2-1,CASTSAGRAYNEQFF,TGCGCCAGCACCTCGGCGGGACGAGCCTACAATGAGCAGTTCTTC
-,TRBV4-1,TRBD2,TRBJ2-5,CASSLRLAGSAGETQYF,TGCGCCAGCAGCCTTAGACTAGCGGGCAGTGCGGGGGAGACCCAGTACTTC
-,TRBV28,-,TRBJ1-2,CASSFRGKFGYTF,TGTGCCAGCAGTTTTCGGGGAAAATTTGGCTACACCTTC
-,TRBV4-2,-,TRBJ2-6,CASSQDSVGGGSGANVLTF,TGTGCCAGCAGCCAAGATTCGGTGGGAGGGGGCTCTGGGGCCAACGTCCTGACTTTC
-,TRBV11-2,-,TRBJ1-2,CASSFGGNGYTF,TGTGCCAGCAGCTTTGGGGGGAATGGCTACACCTTC
-,TRBV2,-,TRBJ2-7,CASSEGVRLYEQYF,TGTGCCAGCAGTGAAGGGGTCAGGCTGTACGAGCAGTACTTC
-,TRBV4-2,TRBD1,TRBJ2-7,CASSADREIHEQYF,TGTGCCAGCAGCGCGGACAGGGAAATCCACGAGCAGTACTTC
-,TRBV30,-,TRBJ1-1,CAWTRTNTEAFF,TGTGCCTGGACTAGGACAAACACTGAAGCTTTCTTT
-,TRBV4-3,-,TRBJ2-7,CASSQVSGPEQYF,TGCGCCAGCAGCCAAGTTTCGGGTCCCGAGCAGTACTTC
-,TRBV5-4,TRBD2,TRBJ2-7,CASSLEVAGASYEQYF,TGTGCCAGCAGCTTGGAGGTAGCGGGAGCTTCCTACGAGCAGTACTTC
few,TRBV5-1,TRBD2,TRBJ2-1,CASSLGLAGDNEQFF,TGCGCCAGCAGCTTGGGACTAGCGGGTGACAATGAGCAGTTCTTC
-,TRBV19,-,TRBJ2-7,CASSMDSGEQYF,TGTGCCAGTAGTATGGACAGCGGCGAGCAGTACTTC
-,TRBV7-2,TRBD1,TRBJ2-1,CASSLPIRDRGEQFF,TGTGCCAGCAGCCTACCCATCCGGGACAGGGGTGAGCAGTTCTTC
once,TRBV6-1,-,TRBJ1-1,CASGTMNTEAFF,TGTGCCAGCGGCACCATGAACACTGAAGCTTTCTTT
-,TRBV6-4,TRBD2,TRBJ2-2,CASSERLAGAGELFF,TGTGCCAGCAGTGAGAGACTAGCGGGCGCCGGGGAGCTGTTTTTT
-,TRBV14,TRBD1,TRBJ1-5,CASSQDWGQGLLYSNQPQHF,TGTGCCAGCAGCCAAGATTGGGGACAGGGGCTACTTTATAGCAATCAGCCCCAGCATTTT
-,TRBV5-1,TRBD1,TRBJ2-1,CASSLGQGAYNEQFF,TGCGCCAGCAGCTTGGGGCAGGGGGCCTACAATGAGCAGTTCTTC
few,TRBV7-9,TRBD1,TRBJ1-1,CASSFGQANTEAFF,TGTGCCAGCAGCTTTGGACAGGCGAACACTGAAGCTTTCTTT
-,TRBV7-6,TRBD1,TRBJ2-7,CASSPGTESYEQYF,TGTGCCAGCAGCCCAGGGACAGAATCCTACGAGCAGTACTTC
once,TRBV27,-,TRBJ1-1,CASSSHPPGFTEAFF,TGTGCCAGCAGTTCCCACCCCCCCGGGTTCACTGAAGCTTTCTTT
-,TRBV29-1,TRBD2,TRBJ2-3,CSVEDPGLAGGTQYF,TGCAGCGTTGAAGATCCTGGTCTAGCGGGTGGGACGCAGTATTTT